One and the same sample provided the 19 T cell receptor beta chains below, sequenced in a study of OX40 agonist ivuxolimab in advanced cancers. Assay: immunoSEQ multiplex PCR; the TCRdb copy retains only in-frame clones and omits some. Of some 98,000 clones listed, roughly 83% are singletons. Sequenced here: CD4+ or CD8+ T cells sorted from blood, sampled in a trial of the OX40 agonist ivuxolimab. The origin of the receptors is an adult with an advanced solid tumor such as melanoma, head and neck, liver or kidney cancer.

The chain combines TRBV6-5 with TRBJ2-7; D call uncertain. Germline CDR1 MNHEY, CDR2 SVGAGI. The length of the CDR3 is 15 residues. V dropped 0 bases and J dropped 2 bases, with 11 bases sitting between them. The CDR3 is CASSYSRVSAYEQYF. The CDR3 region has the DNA TGTGCCAGCAGTTACTCGAGAGTTTCTGCCTACGAGCAGTACTTC.

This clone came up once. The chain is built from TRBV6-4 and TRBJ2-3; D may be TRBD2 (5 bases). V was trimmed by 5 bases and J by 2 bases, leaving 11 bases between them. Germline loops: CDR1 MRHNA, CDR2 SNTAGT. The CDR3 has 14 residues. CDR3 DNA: TGTGCCAGCAGTCGGCGAGGGATCACAGATACGCAGTATTTT. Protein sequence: CASSRRGITDTQYF.

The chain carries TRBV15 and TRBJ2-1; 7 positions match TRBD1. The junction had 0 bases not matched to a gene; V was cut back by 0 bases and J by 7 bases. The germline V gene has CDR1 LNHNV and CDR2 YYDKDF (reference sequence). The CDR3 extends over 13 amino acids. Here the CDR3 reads CATSREQGNEQFF. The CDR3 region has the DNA TGTGCCACCAGCAGAGAACAGGGGAATGAGCAGTTCTTC.

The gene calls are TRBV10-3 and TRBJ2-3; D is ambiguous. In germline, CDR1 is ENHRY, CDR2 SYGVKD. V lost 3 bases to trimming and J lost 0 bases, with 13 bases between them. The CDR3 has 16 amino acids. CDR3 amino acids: CAISDRQKLSTDTQYF. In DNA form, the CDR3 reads TGTGCCATCAGTGACAGGCAAAAACTGAGCACAGATACGCAGTATTTT.

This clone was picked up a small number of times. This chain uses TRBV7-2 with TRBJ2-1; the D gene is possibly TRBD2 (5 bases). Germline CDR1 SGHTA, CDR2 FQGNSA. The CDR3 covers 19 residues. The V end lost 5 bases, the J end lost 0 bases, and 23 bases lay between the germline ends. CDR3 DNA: TGTGCCAGCAGCCCCGTTCCTGTAACGACGGGGAGCTCCTACAATGAGCAGTTCTTC. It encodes CASSPVPVTTGSSYNEQFF.

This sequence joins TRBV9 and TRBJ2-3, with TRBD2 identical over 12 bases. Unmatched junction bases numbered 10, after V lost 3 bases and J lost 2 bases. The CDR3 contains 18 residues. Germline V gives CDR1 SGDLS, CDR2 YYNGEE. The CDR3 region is CASSASALAGGPTDTQYF. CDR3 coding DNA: TGTGCCAGCAGCGCTTCCGCACTAGCGGGGGGCCCCACAGATACGCAGTATTTT.

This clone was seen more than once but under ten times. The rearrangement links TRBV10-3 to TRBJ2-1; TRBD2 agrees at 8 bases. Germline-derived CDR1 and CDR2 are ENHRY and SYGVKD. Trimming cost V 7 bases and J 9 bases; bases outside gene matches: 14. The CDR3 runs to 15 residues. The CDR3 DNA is TGTGCCATCACGGGGGCGGGAGGCCCCCCTAGTGAGCAGTTCTTC. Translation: CAITGAGGPPSEQFF.

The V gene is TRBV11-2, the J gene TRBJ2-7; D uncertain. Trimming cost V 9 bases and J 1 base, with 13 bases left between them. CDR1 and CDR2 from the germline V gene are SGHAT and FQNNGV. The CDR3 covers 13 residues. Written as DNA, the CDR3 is TGTGCCAGTTCCGCTAGGTTGTCCTACGAGCAGTACTTC. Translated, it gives CASSARLSYEQYF. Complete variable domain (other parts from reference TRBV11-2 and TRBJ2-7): EAGVAQSPRYKIIEKRQSVAFWCNPISGHATLYWYQQILGQGPKLLIQFQNNGVVDDSQLPKDRFSAERLKGVDSTLKIQPAKLEDSAVYLCASSARLSYEQYFGPGTRLTVT.

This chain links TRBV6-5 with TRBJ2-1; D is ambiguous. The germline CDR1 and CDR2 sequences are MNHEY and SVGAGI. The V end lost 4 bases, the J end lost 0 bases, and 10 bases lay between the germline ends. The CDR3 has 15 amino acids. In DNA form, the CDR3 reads TGTGCCAGCAGTTTAATAAGGAGCTCCTACAATGAGCAGTTCTTC. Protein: CASSLIRSSYNEQFF.

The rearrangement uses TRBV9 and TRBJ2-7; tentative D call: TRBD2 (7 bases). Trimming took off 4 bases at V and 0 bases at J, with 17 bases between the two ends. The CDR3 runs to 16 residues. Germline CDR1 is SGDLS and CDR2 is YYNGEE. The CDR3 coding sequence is TGTGCCAGCAGCCCCCGGCGGGGGCTGAGCTCCTACGAGCAGTACTTC. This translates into CASSPRRGLSSYEQYF.

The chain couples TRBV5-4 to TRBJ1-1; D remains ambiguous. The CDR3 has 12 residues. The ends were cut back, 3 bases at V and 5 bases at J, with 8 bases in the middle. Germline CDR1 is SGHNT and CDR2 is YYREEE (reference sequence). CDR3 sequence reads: CASSSVGTEAFF. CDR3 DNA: TGTGCCAGCAGCTCAGTGGGGACTGAAGCTTTCTTT.

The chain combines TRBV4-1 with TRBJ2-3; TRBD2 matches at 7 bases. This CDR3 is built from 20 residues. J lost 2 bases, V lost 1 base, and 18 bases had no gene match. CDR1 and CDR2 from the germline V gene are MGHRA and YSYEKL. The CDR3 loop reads CASSQVLGERDGRNTDTQYF. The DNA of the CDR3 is TGCGCCAGCAGCCAAGTTTTAGGCGAGCGGGACGGAAGAAACACAGATACGCAGTATTTT.

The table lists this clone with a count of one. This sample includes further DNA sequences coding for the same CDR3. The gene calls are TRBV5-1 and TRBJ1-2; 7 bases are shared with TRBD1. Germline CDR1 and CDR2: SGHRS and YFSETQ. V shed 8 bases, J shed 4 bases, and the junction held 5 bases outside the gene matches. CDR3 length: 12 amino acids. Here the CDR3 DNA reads TGCGCCAGTGGTACAGGGGCCTATGGCTACACCTTC. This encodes CASGTGAYGYTF.

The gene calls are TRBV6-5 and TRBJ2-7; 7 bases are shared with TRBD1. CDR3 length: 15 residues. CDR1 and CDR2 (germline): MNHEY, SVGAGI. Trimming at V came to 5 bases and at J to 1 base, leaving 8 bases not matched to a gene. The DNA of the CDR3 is TGTGCCAGCAGTACCCGGGACAGCCGATCCTACGAGCAGTACTTC. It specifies CASSTRDSRSYEQYF.

For the CDR3, the DNA is TGTGCCACCGAAGAGGGGCGCCTTTCGAATGAGCAGTTCTTC. This encodes CATEEGRLSNEQFF. The chain uses TRBV19 and TRBJ2-1, with D perhaps TRBD1 or TRBD2 (5 bases each). The CDR3 totals 14 residues. The V gene's germline CDR1 is LNHDA and CDR2 SQIVND (reference sequence). Trimming left V 10 bases short and J 7 bases short, with 20 bases between.

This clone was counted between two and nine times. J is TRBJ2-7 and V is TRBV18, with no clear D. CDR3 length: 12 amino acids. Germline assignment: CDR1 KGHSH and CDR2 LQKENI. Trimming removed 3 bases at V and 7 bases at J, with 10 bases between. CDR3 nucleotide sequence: TGTGCCAGCTCACCCAGTTTTGGAGAGCAGTACTTC. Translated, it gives CASSPSFGEQYF.

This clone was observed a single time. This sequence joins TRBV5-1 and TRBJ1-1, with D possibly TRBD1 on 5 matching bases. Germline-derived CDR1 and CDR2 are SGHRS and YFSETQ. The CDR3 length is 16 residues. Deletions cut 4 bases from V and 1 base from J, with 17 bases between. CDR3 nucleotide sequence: TGCGCCAGCAGCCGAACTCGGCCGGGGACGAACACTGAAGCTTTCTTT. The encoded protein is CASSRTRPGTNTEAFF.

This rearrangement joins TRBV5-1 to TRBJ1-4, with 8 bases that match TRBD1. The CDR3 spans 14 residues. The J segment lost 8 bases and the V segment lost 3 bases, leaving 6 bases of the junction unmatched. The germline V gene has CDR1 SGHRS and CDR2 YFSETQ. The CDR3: CASSSQGAGEKLFF. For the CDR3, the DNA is TGCGCCAGCAGCTCGCAGGGGGCAGGGGAAAAACTGTTTTTT.

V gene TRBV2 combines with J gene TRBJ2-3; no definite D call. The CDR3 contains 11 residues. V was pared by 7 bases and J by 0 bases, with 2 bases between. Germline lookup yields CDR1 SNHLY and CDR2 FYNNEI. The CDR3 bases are TGTGCCAGCACTAGCACAGATACGCAGTATTTT. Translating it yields CASTSTDTQYF. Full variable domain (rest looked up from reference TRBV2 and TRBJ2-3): EPEVTQTPSHQVTQMGQEVILRCVPISNHLYFYWYRQILGQKVEFLVSFYNNEISEKSEIFDDQFSVERPDGSNFTLKIRSTKLEDSAMYFCASTSTDTQYFGPGTRLTVL.